What follows is one T cell receptor beta chain and its context. The CDR3 extends over 15 amino acids. Deletions cut 3 bases from V and 0 bases from J, with 14 bases between. CDR1 is DFQATT and CDR2 is SNEGSKA in the germline V gene (reference sequence). This sample was taken from a study of T-cell memory formation after mild COVID-19. About the study: Most TCR clusters belonged to a single donor.

From the 5' RACE reads, TCRdb called clonotypes with MiXCR, one entry per CDR3 protein. Of about 140,000 distinct CDR3 sequences in the sample, 11% to 15% were seen once. Sequenced sample: PBMCs or a T cell subset sorted from them (not recorded which). The chain links TRBV20-1 to TRBJ1-1; weak D call: TRBD1 (5 bases). The origin of this receptor is an adult woman who had mild COVID-19 (a few samples of this study predate the infection). Cell type and time point are not known. The CDR3 loop reads CSASWARVLNTEAFF. CDR3 nucleotides: TGCAGTGCTAGTTGGGCCAGGGTCTTGAACACTGAAGCTTTCTTT.